This is a list of T cell receptor beta chains from one sample in a study of radiotherapy plus CTLA-4 blockade in lung cancer. Repertoires were generated with immunoSEQ multiplex PCR, while TCRdb's copy carries only in-frame clones and drops some. The sample contains about 62,000 clones, roughly 76% of which appear only once. The starting material was peripheral blood, obtained from a patient treated with radiotherapy plus ipilimumab. The receptor set was obtained from a human donor with non-small cell lung cancer who had a complete response to radiotherapy plus ipilimumab. The CDR3 runs from the conserved cysteine through the conserved F or W. D genes are given only for firm matches. Size values are once, few and many counts, or a class for expanded clones, and some rows have none.

v_call	j_call	d_call	clone_size	cdr3_nt	cdr3_aa
TRBV5-1	TRBJ2-4	TRBD1	-	TGCGCCAGCAGCTTGGAGGGACAGGGGCCCAAAAACATTCAGTACTTC	CASSLEGQGPKNIQYF
TRBV5-1	TRBJ2-1	TRBD2	-	TGCGCCAGCAGTCTCCTAGCGGGGGCTCGCGACGAGCAGTTCTTC	CASSLLAGARDEQFF
TRBV10-2	TRBJ2-1	-	-	TGCGCCAGCATGGGGGCCAATTTGAATGAGCAGTTCTTC	CASMGANLNEQFF
TRBV7-3	TRBJ2-7	TRBD2	few	TGTGCCAGCAGCTTAACGGGTGGGGGGGCCTACGAGCAGTACTTC	CASSLTGGGAYEQYF
TRBV7-8	TRBJ2-7	TRBD2	-	TGTGCCAGCAGCTTAGAAGCGGGGAGCTCCTACGAGCAGTACTTC	CASSLEAGSSYEQYF
TRBV18	TRBJ1-2	-	-	TGTGCCAGCTCACCGCAGGGTGACTATGGCTACACCTTC	CASSPQGDYGYTF
TRBV28	TRBJ1-2	TRBD1	-	TGTGCCAGCAGCCCAACCGGGACAGGGACTACCACCTATGGCTACACCTTC	CASSPTGTGTTTYGYTF
TRBV18	TRBJ1-2	TRBD1	-	TGTGCCAGCTCACCTCCGGGACAGACGAATAGATATAACTATGGCTACACCTTC	CASSPPGQTNRYNYGYTF
TRBV7-9	TRBJ2-5	TRBD2	-	TGTGCCAGCAGCCTAGCGGGGGGAGAGACCCAGTACTTC	CASSLAGGETQYF
TRBV2	TRBJ2-1	TRBD2	-	TGTGCCAGCAGCAATGGACTAGCGGGAGTTTCTGAGCAGTTCTTC	CASSNGLAGVSEQFF
TRBV5-1	TRBJ2-7	-	-	TGCGCCAGCAGCTTCGGGGACACTAACTCCTACGAGCAGTACTTC	CASSFGDTNSYEQYF
TRBV6-5	TRBJ1-4	-	-	TGTGCCAGCAGCCGAAACAGGGTCGGGGAAAAACTGTTTTTT	CASSRNRVGEKLFF
TRBV5-1	TRBJ1-4	TRBD1	once	TGCGCCAGCAGAAGGGACAGTTATTATGAAAAACTGTTTTTT	CASRRDSYYEKLFF
TRBV7-9	TRBJ2-1	-	once	TGTGCCAGCAGCTCCGGGGAGCAGTTCTTC	CASSSGEQFF
TRBV19	TRBJ1-5	TRBD1	-	TGTGCCAGTAGTATAGCCAGGGGGATGGTTGGGAATCAGCCCCAGCATTTT	CASSIARGMVGNQPQHF
TRBV4-1	TRBJ2-1	TRBD2	once	TGCGCCAGCAGCCAAGAGGGACTAGCGGGAGGGGGCGATGAGCAGTTCTTC	CASSQEGLAGGGDEQFF
TRBV7-3	TRBJ2-1	-	-	TGTGCCAGCAGCCGCCAGGGCACGGGAGTTGGAGCCAATGAGCAGTTCTTC	CASSRQGTGVGANEQFF
TRBV6-1	TRBJ1-2	-	few	TGTGCCAGCCACCCCCTCGGGTTGTACGGCTACACCTTC	CASHPLGLYGYTF
TRBV19	TRBJ2-2	-	-	TGTGCCAGTAGATACAGGGTTACCGGGGAGCTGTTTTTT	CASRYRVTGELFF
TRBV2	TRBJ2-7	TRBD1	-	TGTGCCAGCAACCGGGACAGGGAAGGGGGAACCTACGAGCAGTACTTC	CASNRDREGGTYEQYF
TRBV2	TRBJ2-1	TRBD2	-	TGTGCCAGCAGAACCAATAGCGGGAACGAGCAGTTCTTC	CASRTNSGNEQFF
TRBV14	TRBJ2-7	TRBD1	-	TGTGCCAGCAGACTTTCGGGACAGAGCTCCTACGAGCAGTACTTC	CASRLSGQSSYEQYF
TRBV5-1	TRBJ2-3	-	once	TGCGCCAGCAGCCCCCCCGGGGGAGCCACAGATACGCAGTATTTT	CASSPPGGATDTQYF
TRBV19	TRBJ1-2	-	-	TGTGCCAGTAGTAACGAGAACTATGGCTACACCTTC	CASSNENYGYTF
TRBV19	TRBJ1-5	TRBD1	-	TGTGCCAGTAGTACTTCAGGGGGCGTCCAGCCCCAGCATTTT	CASSTSGGVQPQHF
TRBV4-3	TRBJ2-2	TRBD2	-	TGCGCCAGCAGTCGCGGGGGGCCATTAACCGGGGAGCTGTTTTTT	CASSRGGPLTGELFF
TRBV18	TRBJ2-7	-	-	TGTGCCAGCTCACCCAGGGGTTACGAGCAGTACTTC	CASSPRGYEQYF
TRBV15	TRBJ2-7	-	-	TGTGCCACCAGCACTACAGGGGGGGCCTACGAGCAGTACTTC	CATSTTGGAYEQYF
TRBV11-2	TRBJ2-1	-	-	TGTGCCAGCAGCCTGCCGGGGGGCTTTGAGCAGTTCTTC	CASSLPGGFEQFF
TRBV5-1	TRBJ2-5	TRBD2	-	TGCGCCAGCAAGGAGGGGGCTAGCGGGGGGCAAGAGACCCAGTACTTC	CASKEGASGGQETQYF
TRBV6-6	TRBJ1-1	-	once	TGTGCCAGCAGTTACGTCGCAGGGTTTCGGAACACTGAAGCTTTCTTT	CASSYVAGFRNTEAFF
TRBV7-2	TRBJ1-5	TRBD1	-	TGTGCCAGCAGCACAGGGGGACAGGGGATCCAGCCCCAGCATTTT	CASSTGGQGIQPQHF
TRBV30	TRBJ1-2	-	-	TGTGCCTGGAGTCGAGGGAGAACTAACTATGGCTACACCTTC	CAWSRGRTNYGYTF
TRBV5-5	TRBJ2-7	-	-	TGTGCCAGCAGCTCAGGCTCACAGGCCCTCTACGAGCAGTACTTC	CASSSGSQALYEQYF
TRBV20-1	TRBJ2-3	-	-	TGCAGTGCTCAAAACACAGATACGCAGTATTTT	CSAQNTDTQYF
TRBV6-5	TRBJ2-7	TRBD1	-	TGTGCCAGCAGTAATCACAGGGGGCCGACCGAGCAGTACTTC	CASSNHRGPTEQYF
TRBV7-9	TRBJ1-5	-	few	TGTGCCAGCAGCTTAGCTGGGGGGGGTCAGCCCCAGCATTTT	CASSLAGGGQPQHF
TRBV2	TRBJ1-1	-	-	TGTGCCAGCAGTCGTACGGGACAAGTGAACACTGAAGCTTTCTTT	CASSRTGQVNTEAFF
TRBV5-1	TRBJ2-3	TRBD1	-	TGCGCCAGCAGCTTAGGACAGGGATTAGATACGCAGTATTTT	CASSLGQGLDTQYF
TRBV4-2	TRBJ2-7	TRBD2	-	TGTGCCAGCAGCCATTCACTAGCGGAGCTCTCCTACGAGCAGTACTTC	CASSHSLAELSYEQYF
TRBV19	TRBJ2-3	-	-	TGTGCCAGTAGTGTCCGACAGCAAGATACGCAGTATTTT	CASSVRQQDTQYF
TRBV5-8	TRBJ1-1	-	few	TGTGCCAGCAGCTTGGCCGTCGGGTGGGGGGACACTGAAGCTTTCTTT	CASSLAVGWGDTEAFF
TRBV6-5	TRBJ1-2	-	-	TGTGCCAGCAGCCGTGGGACATTCTATGGCTACACCTTC	CASSRGTFYGYTF
TRBV28	TRBJ2-1	-	-	TGTGCCAGCAGTTCCCCCGGTGAGCAGTTCTTC	CASSSPGEQFF
TRBV7-6	TRBJ1-3	TRBD1	few	TGTGCCAGCACTCAGGGGGGAGGAAACACCATATATTTT	CASTQGGGNTIYF
TRBV5-4	TRBJ1-4	-	-	TGTGCCAGCTGCCAAGCCTCCACTAATGAAAAACTGTTTTTT	CASCQASTNEKLFF
TRBV5-4	TRBJ1-1	-	-	TGTGCCAGCAGCACGGATACAGATATTAACACTGAAGCTTTCTTT	CASSTDTDINTEAFF
TRBV21-1	TRBJ2-3	-	-	TGTGCCAGCAGGAGCTCTAGCGGAGTCACAGATACGCAGTATTTT	CASRSSSGVTDTQYF
TRBV20-1	TRBJ1-1	TRBD1	-	TGCAGTGCTCGGACAGGACAAGCTTTCTTT	CSARTGQAFF
TRBV13	TRBJ1-5	-	-	TGTGCCAGCAGCTTCGGGAGCAATCAGCCCCAGCATTTT	CASSFGSNQPQHF
TRBV27	TRBJ1-5	TRBD1	-	TGTGCCAGCAGTTTTAAGGGGACAGGTTGGTTGGGGAGCAATCAGCCCCAGCATTTT	CASSFKGTGWLGSNQPQHF
TRBV6-1	TRBJ2-5	TRBD1	-	TGTGCCAGCAGTGGATCCAGGGGGCAGCAAGAGACCCAGTACTTC	CASSGSRGQQETQYF
TRBV11-2	TRBJ2-7	TRBD1	-	TGTGCCAGCAGCCGCGGGACAGGGCATGACGAGCAGTACTTC	CASSRGTGHDEQYF
TRBV7-9	TRBJ2-3	-	-	TGTGCCAGCAGAGCGGACAGCTTCACAGATACGCAGTATTTT	CASRADSFTDTQYF
TRBV5-8	TRBJ2-2	TRBD2	-	TGTGCCAGCAGCTCTAGCGGGAGTGCCGGGGAGCTGTTTTTT	CASSSSGSAGELFF
TRBV18	TRBJ2-7	TRBD1	-	TGTGCCAGCTCACCACGGGGGACAGGGGGCTACGAGCAGTACTTC	CASSPRGTGGYEQYF
TRBV6-1	TRBJ2-6	-	-	TGTGCCAGCACCCTACAGGGCGTCGGGGCCAACGTCCTGACTTTC	CASTLQGVGANVLTF
TRBV28	TRBJ2-7	TRBD2	few	TGTGCCAGCAGTTCCACGGGACTAGGATCCTACGAGCAGTACTTC	CASSSTGLGSYEQYF
TRBV7-2	TRBJ2-7	-	-	TGTGCCAGCAGCTGGGGGTGGGGGGCTGGCCGGGACAGAGCCTACGAGCAGTACTTC	CASSWGWGAGRDRAYEQYF